This T cell receptor beta chain was recorded in a study of control samples from healthy donors and cancer patients. The germline V gene has CDR1 SGHNT and CDR2 YYREEE (reference sequence). This CDR3 spans 14 amino acids. Trimming cost V 4 bases and J 4 bases, with 14 bases left between them. Assay used: immunoSEQ multiplex PCR; TCRdb lists only in-frame clones, some missing. Found here are about 130,000 clones, approximately 94% of them singletons; the top ten hold less than 4.5%. The sequence came from a man aged 25 to 40 in good health. The sequenced sample consisted of blood. The chain links TRBV5-4 to TRBJ1-2; TRBD1 might be the D (5 bases). CDR3 residues: CASSTPAGFYGYTF. For the CDR3, the DNA is TGTGCCAGCAGCACCCCGGCAGGGTTCTATGGCTACACCTTC. The entire variable domain, with the rest obtained from reference TRBV5-4 and TRBJ1-2, is as follows: ETGVTQSPTHLIKTRGQQVTLRCSSQSGHNTVSWYQQALGQGPQFIFQYYREEENGRGNFPPRFSGLQFPNYSSELNVNALELDDSALYLCASSTPAGFYGYTFGSGTRLTVV.